Listed here are 8 T cell receptor beta chains from one sample, sequenced in a study of blood T cell repertoires in COVID-19 (TCRdb year 2020). Preparation of the library involved the immunoSEQ multiplex PCR assay. Entries here come from immuneACCESS through TCRdb and include only in-frame sequences with V and J called. Some clones fail to appear in such tables; in the studies checked, an unresolved V gene covers under half of the shortfall, and the cause of the remainder is unknown. Here the sample has roughly 140,000 clones; 80% to 90% occur a single time. About 2.4% of the sample is taken by the ten largest. What was sequenced was peripheral blood. The source of these receptors is a woman in her 70s with acute or convalescent COVID-19.

The V and J genes are TRBV9 and TRBJ2-6, with D hard to call. Germline loops: CDR1 SGDLS, CDR2 YYNGEE. Trimming removed 0 bases at V and 2 bases at J, with 3 bases between. The CDR3 contains 14 residues. As DNA, the CDR3 is TGTGCCAGCAGCGTAGTAGCTGGGGCCAACGTCCTGACTTTC. Its translation: CASSVVAGANVLTF.

This sequence joins TRBV5-1 and TRBJ2-2, with 13 bases matching TRBD2. The CDR3 consists of 18 residues. V shed 3 bases and J 2 bases; nucleotides not matched to a gene: 7. CDR1 and CDR2 (germline): SGHRS, YFSETQ. The CDR3 bases are TGCGCCAGCAGCTCCCGGACTAGCGGGGGCCTAAACACCGGGGAGCTGTTTTTT. Protein product: CASSSRTSGGLNTGELFF.

The CDR3, as DNA: TGTGCCAGCAGTTTTGGAAGGGGATTTAAACACACCTTC. Residues: CASSFGRGFKHTF. The chain combines TRBV28 with TRBJ1-2; weak D call: TRBD1 (5 bases). Trimming removed 3 bases from V and 12 bases from J, with 17 bases in between. Germline CDR1 and CDR2: MDHEN and SYDVKM. The CDR3 covers 13 residues.

This chain joins TRBV4-1 and TRBJ1-6, with D uncertain. In germline, CDR1 is MGHRA, CDR2 YSYEKL. This CDR3 spans 17 amino acids. Trimming left V 0 bases short and J 0 bases short, with 9 bases between. This CDR3 is CASSQDFASSYNSPLHF. The CDR3 DNA reads TGCGCCAGCAGCCAAGATTTTGCCAGCTCCTATAATTCACCCCTCCACTTT.

This clone was seen just once. DNA of the CDR3: TGCGCCAGCAGTGAGGGACAGGGCAATCAGCCCCAGCATTTT. It translates to CASSEGQGNQPQHF. This chain uses TRBV10-1 with TRBJ1-5; 7 positions match TRBD1. After removal of 2 bases from V and 2 bases from J, the junction contained 0 bases not matched to a gene. The CDR3 has 14 residues. Per germline, CDR1 WNHNN and CDR2 SYGVQD (reference sequence).

V and J are TRBV4-3 and TRBJ1-4; TRBD1 matches at 9 bases. With V trimmed by 4 bases and J by 8 bases, 8 bases remained unmatched. This CDR3 comprises 15 residues. Germline V gene lookup returns CDR1 LGHNA and CDR2 YSLEER. Written as DNA, the CDR3 is TGCGCCAGCAGCCGATGGACAGGGGTAGAAGAAAAACTGTTTTTT. Its translation is CASSRWTGVEEKLFF.

The chain carries TRBV6-5 and TRBJ1-6; D possibly corresponds to TRBD1 (5 bases). Looked up from germline, CDR1 is MNHEY and CDR2 is SVGAGI. The CDR3 loop spans 16 amino acids. V was pared by 0 bases and J by 8 bases, with 14 bases between. DNA of the CDR3: TGTGCCAGCAGTTACTCGGGGCAGCTGTATCATTCACCCCTCCACTTT. Translated: CASSYSGQLYHSPLHF.

The CDR3 DNA is TGTGCCAGCAGCACAGATCGGGACACCCTATCCGAGCAGTTCTTC. As protein: CASSTDRDTLSEQFF. The chain has TRBV7-9 and TRBJ2-1, with D perhaps TRBD1 (6 bases). The CDR3 consists of 15 residues. Trimming stripped 5 bases from V and 10 bases from J, with 21 bases between. Germline loops: CDR1 SEHNR, CDR2 FQNEAQ (reference sequence). Filled out from reference TRBV7-9 and TRBJ2-1, the complete variable domain reads DTGVSQNPRHKITKRGQNVTFRCDPISEHNRLYWYRQTLGQGPEFLTYFQNEAQLEKSRLLSDRFSAERPKGSFSTLEIQRTEQGDSAMYLCASSTDRDTLSEQFFGPGTRLTVL.